The rows below give T cell receptor beta chains drawn from one sample of a study of T cell responses to AZD1222 COVID-19 vaccine. Clones were sequenced by immunoSEQ multiplex PCR, and TCRdb holds only the in-frame ones, with some missing. The top ten clones hold about a tenth of a sample with 160,000 or so clones, about 89% of them seen once. Here the sequenced sample was peripheral blood, taken 28 days after the second AZD1222 dose. The receptors shown here come from an adult who received the AZD1222 COVID-19 vaccine. The CDR3 runs from the conserved cysteine through the conserved F or W. A D gene is named only where the DNA matches it firmly. Clone size is given for some rows only: seen once, a few or many times, or a class if the clone is expanded.

v_gene	j_gene	d_gene	abundance	CDR3aa	CDR3nt
TRBV27	TRBJ1-1	.	.	CASSSPSMNTEAFF	TGTGCCAGCAGTTCCCCCTCGATGAACACTGAAGCTTTCTTT
TRBV5-1	TRBJ2-2	TRBD2	.	CASRGLAGDSTGELFF	TGCGCCAGCCGAGGACTAGCGGGAGACTCGACCGGGGAGCTGTTTTTT
TRBV23-1	TRBJ2-2	.	.	CASSSYLYRFLKRDHRGAVF	TGCGCCAGCAGTTCTTACCTCTATCGTTTTTTAAAGCGAGACCACCGGGGAGCTGTTTTT
TRBV5-4	TRBJ2-2	TRBD2	.	CASKLAGNTGELFF	TGTGCCAGCAAACTAGCGGGGAACACCGGGGAGCTGTTTTTT
TRBV7-2	TRBJ1-1	.	.	CASSRDEWEEAFF	TGTGCCAGCAGCCGGGACGAGTGGGAGGAAGCTTTCTTT
TRBV5-6	TRBJ1-4	.	.	CASSSRYATNEKLFF	TGTGCCAGCAGCTCGCGATATGCAACTAATGAAAAACTGTTTTTT
TRBV10-3	TRBJ2-3	TRBD1	.	CAISESKTGSPTDTQYF	TGTGCCATCAGTGAGTCTAAGACAGGGTCGCCCACAGATACGCAGTATTTT
TRBV7-2	TRBJ2-1	TRBD2	.	CASSLGGGKNEQFF	TGTGCCAGCAGCTTAGGGGGGGGAAAGAATGAGCAGTTCTTC
TRBV24-1	TRBJ2-1	TRBD2	once	CATSDVTSGRAYEQFF	TGTGCCACCAGTGATGTGACTAGCGGGAGGGCCTATGAGCAGTTCTTC
TRBV18	TRBJ1-4	.	.	CASSPQGNANEKLFF	TGTGCCAGCTCACCGCAGGGGAATGCTAATGAAAAACTGTTTTTT
TRBV28	TRBJ1-2	.	.	CASGPAGEWRGYTF	TGTGCCAGCGGCCCGGCAGGGGAGTGGAGGGGCTACACCTTC
TRBV7-2	TRBJ2-3	.	once	CASSSSRGYTDTQYF	TGTGCCAGCAGCTCATCTCGGGGGTACACAGATACGCAGTATTTT
TRBV29-1	TRBJ1-1	.	.	CSVPVGNTEAFF	TGCAGCGTCCCAGTTGGGAACACTGAAGCTTTCTTT
TRBV7-3	TRBJ2-3	.	.	CASSLSGSDTDTQYF	TGTGCCAGCAGCTTAAGTGGTTCTGACACAGATACGCAGTATTTT
TRBV19	TRBJ2-1	TRBD1	.	CATTGGVNEQFF	TGTGCCACCACAGGGGGCGTCAATGAGCAGTTCTTC
TRBV6-5	TRBJ2-7	.	.	CASSSGAYEQYF	TGTGCCAGCAGTTCCGGGGCCTACGAGCAGTACTTC
TRBV30	TRBJ2-3	TRBD2	.	CAWSPQRGSTDTQYF	TGTGCCTGGAGTCCCCAGCGGGGTAGCACAGATACGCAGTATTTT
TRBV28	TRBJ1-1	.	.	CASSTRNTEAFF	TGTGCCAGCAGTACCCGGAACACTGAAGCTTTCTTT
TRBV14	TRBJ1-1	.	.	CASSQVRSNTEAFF	TGTGCCAGCAGCCAAGTTCGGAGTAACACTGAAGCTTTCTTT
TRBV6-5	TRBJ1-2	.	.	CASSLTGANYGYTF	TGTGCCAGCAGTCTAACAGGAGCTAACTATGGCTACACCTTC
TRBV30	TRBJ1-3	.	.	CAWSVLSSGNTIYF	TGTGCCTGGAGTGTATTAAGCTCTGGAAACACCATATATTTT
TRBV6-5	TRBJ2-1	.	.	CASSYSAGRNEQFF	TGTGCCAGCAGTTACTCGGCAGGTCGGAATGAGCAGTTCTTC
TRBV2	TRBJ1-1	.	.	CASRTNTEAFF	TGTGCCAGCAGGACGAACACTGAAGCTTTCTTT
TRBV29-1	TRBJ1-4	TRBD1	.	CSVEGAGGGEKLFF	TGCAGCGTGGAAGGGGCAGGGGGCGGAGAAAAACTGTTTTTT
TRBV7-8	TRBJ1-6	.	.	CASSLVPSNSPLHF	TGTGCCAGCAGCTTAGTTCCCAGTAATTCACCCCTCCACTTT
TRBV5-4	TRBJ2-7	TRBD1	.	CASSSRVDRGPYEQYF	TGTGCCAGCAGCTCTAGAGTCGACAGGGGCCCCTACGAGCAGTACTTC
TRBV6-2/TRBV6-3	TRBJ1-5	.	.	CASSRQSNQPQHF	TGTGCCAGCAGTCGACAGAGCAATCAGCCCCAGCATTTT
TRBV18	TRBJ2-7	TRBD2	.	CASSIAGAPYEQYF	TGTGCCAGCTCAATAGCGGGAGCGCCCTACGAGCAGTACTTC
TRBV4-2	TRBJ1-4	TRBD1	.	CASSQGTGLATNEKLFF	TGTGCCAGCAGCCAAGGGACAGGCCTTGCAACTAATGAAAAACTGTTTTTT
TRBV11-2	TRBJ2-1	TRBD2	.	CASSRSGLAGVGEQFF	TGTGCCAGCAGCCGGTCGGGACTAGCGGGAGTAGGGGAGCAGTTCTTC
TRBV24-1	TRBJ2-5	TRBD1	.	CATGVRDRGQETQYF	TGTGCCACCGGAGTCCGGGACAGGGGGCAAGAGACCCAGTACTTC
TRBV7-3	TRBJ2-7	TRBD1	.	CASVSGTAAYEQYF	TGTGCCAGCGTCTCCGGGACAGCGGCCTACGAGCAGTACTTC
TRBV19	TRBJ2-1	.	once	CASSTPRRANNEQFF	TGTGCCAGTAGTACCCCCCGGCGGGCTAACAATGAGCAGTTCTTC
TRBV6-1	TRBJ1-3	.	once	CASSEVVGHGTARGNTIYF	TGTGCCAGCAGTGAAGTCGTCGGACATGGTACCGCGCGAGGAAACACCATATATTTT
TRBV9	TRBJ2-7	.	.	CASSVDGAGLTYEQYF	TGTGCCAGCAGCGTAGACGGGGCCGGGCTCACCTACGAGCAGTACTTC
TRBV19	TRBJ1-1	.	.	CATLIRAGVENTEAFF	TGTGCTACTTTAATAAGGGCAGGGGTGGAGAACACTGAAGCTTTCTTT
TRBV6-6	TRBJ2-5	.	.	CASSWRQGSREFVEGETQYF	TGTGCCAGCAGCTGGCGACAAGGTAGCCGGGAGTTCGTAGAGGGGGAGACCCAGTACTTC
TRBV30	TRBJ1-6	.	.	CAWGRESPLHF	TGTGCCTGGGGTCGGGAGTCACCCCTCCACTTT
TRBV5-1	TRBJ2-5	.	.	CASSFGGQKETQYF	TGCGCCAGCAGCTTCGGCGGACAGAAAGAGACCCAGTACTTC
TRBV9	TRBJ2-3	.	.	CASSADPHLVNTQYF	TGTGCCAGCAGCGCCGACCCCCATCTCGTGAATACGCAGTATTTT
TRBV30	TRBJ2-3	TRBD1	few	CAWSVQGADTQYF	TGTGCCTGGAGTGTACAGGGGGCAGATACGCAGTATTTT
TRBV7-9	TRBJ1-4	.	.	CASSSLKGSGKKLFF	TGTGCCAGCAGCTCCCTTAAGGGTAGCGGAAAAAAACTGTTTTTT
TRBV18	TRBJ1-5	TRBD1	.	CASSALGAGTGSNQPQHF	TGTGCCAGCTCAGCCCTCGGGGCCGGGACAGGCTCCAATCAGCCCCAGCATTTT
TRBV5-6	TRBJ2-2	.	.	CASSSSRDGLLNTGELFF	TGTGCCAGCAGCTCAAGCAGGGATGGACTCCTGAACACCGGGGAGCTGTTTTTT
TRBV5-4	TRBJ2-5	TRBD2	.	CASSLGARGGETQYF	TGTGCCAGCAGCTTAGGGGCGCGGGGAGGGGAGACCCAGTACTTC
TRBV28	TRBJ2-7	.	.	CASSSYSSYEQYF	TGTGCCAGCAGTTCGTACAGTTCCTACGAGCAGTACTTC
TRBV28	TRBJ2-2	.	.	CATTRNTGELFF	TGTGCCACTACACGGAACACCGGGGAGCTGTTTTTT
TRBV19	TRBJ2-7	.	.	CASSSQGTEQYF	TGTGCCAGTTCCTCACAGGGTACCGAGCAGTACTTC
TRBV4-1	TRBJ1-3	.	.	CASSPSAGASIRSGNTIYF	TGCGCCAGCAGCCCGTCTGCAGGGGCCTCGATTCGGTCTGGAAACACCATATATTTT
TRBV18	TRBJ1-1	TRBD1	.	CASSRQGMNTEAFF	TGTGCCAGCTCAAGACAGGGAATGAACACTGAAGCTTTCTTT
TRBV6-1	TRBJ1-2	.	.	CASSEGGAGLGGYTF	TGTGCCAGCAGTGAGGGGGGTGCCGGCTTGGGCGGCTACACCTTC
TRBV6-5	TRBJ1-4	.	.	CASMVRDGEKLFF	TGTGCCAGCATGGTACGGGACGGGGAAAAACTGTTTTTT
TRBV6-6	TRBJ2-1	TRBD2	.	CASGRPGLAGYEQFF	TGTGCCAGCGGGAGGCCGGGACTAGCGGGTTATGAGCAGTTCTTC
TRBV19	TRBJ2-2	.	once	CASSIPGTGELFF	TGTGCCAGTAGTATACCCGGGACCGGGGAGCTGTTTTTT
TRBV4-1	TRBJ1-2	.	few	CASSQDEAGDNYGYTF	TGCGCCAGCAGCCAAGATGAAGCGGGGGACAACTATGGCTACACCTTC